A single T cell receptor beta chain is shown here with its context. Unsorted PBMC contributed approximately 300 ng DNA, 25,000 to 35,000 T cell genomes, to each replicate PCR. The table came from immunoSEQ multiplex PCR; TCRdb's copy has only in-frame clones and leaves some out. The sample carries approximately 470,000 clones, almost 80% recorded once. After removal of 3 bases from V and 9 bases from J, the junction contained 17 bases not matched to a gene. The CDR3 contains 17 residues. CDR1 and CDR2 (germline): LNHDA, SQIVND (reference sequence). Free of recent acute infections or vaccinations, the donors were healthy HIV-negative adults. This sample is part of a study of shared clonotypes between healthy human individuals.

The sequencing sample was made of PBMCs. This rearrangement joins TRBV19 to TRBJ2-1; 7 nucleotides align to TRBD2. The sequence was obtained from a middle-aged woman in good health. Some clones in this sample may be carry-over from other donors' samples. CDR3: CASSIPLGRGRVVEQFF. DNA of the CDR3: TGTGCCAGTAGTATCCCACTCGGTCGCGGGAGAGTCGTTGAGCAGTTCTTC.